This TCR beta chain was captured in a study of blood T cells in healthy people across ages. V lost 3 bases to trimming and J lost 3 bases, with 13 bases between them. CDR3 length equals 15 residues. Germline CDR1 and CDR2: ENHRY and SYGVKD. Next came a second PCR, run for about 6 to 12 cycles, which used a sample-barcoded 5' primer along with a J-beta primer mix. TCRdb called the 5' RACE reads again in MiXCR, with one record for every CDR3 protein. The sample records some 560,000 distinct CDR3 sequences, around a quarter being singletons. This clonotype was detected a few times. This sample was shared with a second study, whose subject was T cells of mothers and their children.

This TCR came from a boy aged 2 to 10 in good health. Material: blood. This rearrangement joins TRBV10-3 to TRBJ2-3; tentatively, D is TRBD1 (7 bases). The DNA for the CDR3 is TGTGCCATCAGTGACCCAGGGGGACTTACAGATACGCAGTATTTT. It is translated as CAISDPGGLTDTQYF.